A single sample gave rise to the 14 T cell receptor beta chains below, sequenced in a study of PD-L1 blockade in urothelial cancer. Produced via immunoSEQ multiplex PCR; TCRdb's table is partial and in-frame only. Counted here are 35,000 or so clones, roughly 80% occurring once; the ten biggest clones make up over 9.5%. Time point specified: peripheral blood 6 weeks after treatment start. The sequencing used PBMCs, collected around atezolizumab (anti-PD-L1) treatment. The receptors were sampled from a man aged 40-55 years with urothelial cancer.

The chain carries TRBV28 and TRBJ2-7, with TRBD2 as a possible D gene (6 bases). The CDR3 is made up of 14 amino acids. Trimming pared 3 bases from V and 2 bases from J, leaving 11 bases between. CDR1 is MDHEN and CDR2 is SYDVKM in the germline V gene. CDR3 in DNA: TGTGCCAGCAGTTTCGGGGGTATGGCCTACGAGCAGTACTTC. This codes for CASSFGGMAYEQYF.

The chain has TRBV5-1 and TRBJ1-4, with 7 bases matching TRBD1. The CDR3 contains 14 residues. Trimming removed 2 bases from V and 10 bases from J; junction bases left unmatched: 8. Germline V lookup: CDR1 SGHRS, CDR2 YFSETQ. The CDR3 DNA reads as TGCGCCAGCAGCTTAGCCAGGGGGAGTGGAAAACTGTTTTTT. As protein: CASSLARGSGKLFF.

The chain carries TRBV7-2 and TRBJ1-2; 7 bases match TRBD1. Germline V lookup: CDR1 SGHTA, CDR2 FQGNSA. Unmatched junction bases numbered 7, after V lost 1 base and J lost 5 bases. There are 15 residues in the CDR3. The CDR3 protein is CASSLEEGGAYGYTF. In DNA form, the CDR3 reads TGTGCCAGCAGCTTAGAGGAAGGGGGCGCTTATGGCTACACCTTC. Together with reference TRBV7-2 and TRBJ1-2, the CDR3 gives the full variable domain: GAGVSQSPSNKVTEKGKDVELRCDPISGHTALYWYRQSLGQGLEFLIYFQGNSAPDKSGLPSDRFSAERTGGSVSTLTIQRTQQEDSAVYLCASSLEEGGAYGYTFGSGTRLTVV.

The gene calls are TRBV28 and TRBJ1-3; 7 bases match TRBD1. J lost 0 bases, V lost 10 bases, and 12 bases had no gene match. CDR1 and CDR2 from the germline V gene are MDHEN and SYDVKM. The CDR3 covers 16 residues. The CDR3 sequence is CATQSPGGPSGNTIYF. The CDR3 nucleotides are TGTGCCACGCAAAGCCCAGGGGGACCCTCTGGAAACACCATATATTTT. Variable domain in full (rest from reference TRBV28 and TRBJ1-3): DVKVTQSSRYLVKRTGEKVFLECVQDMDHENMFWYRQDPGLGLRLIYFSYDVKMKEKGDIPEGYSVSREKKERFSLILESASTNQTSMYLCATQSPGGPSGNTIYFGEGSWLTVV.

CDR3 protein: CASSQAGGLNTEAFF. CDR3 sequence (DNA): TGTGCCAGCAGCCAAGCAGGGGGTTTGAACACTGAAGCTTTCTTT. The rearrangement joins TRBV4-2 to TRBJ1-1, with 7 bases fitting TRBD1. Trimming took 1 base from V and 0 from J; bases not matched to a gene: 2. This CDR3 spans 15 amino acids. Germline CDR1 reads LGHNA; CDR2 reads YNFKEQ.

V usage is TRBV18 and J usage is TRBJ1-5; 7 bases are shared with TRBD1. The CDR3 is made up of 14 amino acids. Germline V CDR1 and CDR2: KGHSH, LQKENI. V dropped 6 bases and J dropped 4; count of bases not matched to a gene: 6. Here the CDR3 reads CASSPGTANQPQHF. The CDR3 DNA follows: TGTGCCAGCTCCCCTGGGACAGCGAATCAGCCCCAGCATTTT.

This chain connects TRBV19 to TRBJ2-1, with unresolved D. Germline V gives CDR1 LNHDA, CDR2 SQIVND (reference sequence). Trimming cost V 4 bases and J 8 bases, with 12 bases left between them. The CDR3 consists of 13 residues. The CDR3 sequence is CASSTDGQDEQFF. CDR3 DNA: TGTGCCAGTAGTACTGACGGCCAGGATGAGCAGTTCTTC.

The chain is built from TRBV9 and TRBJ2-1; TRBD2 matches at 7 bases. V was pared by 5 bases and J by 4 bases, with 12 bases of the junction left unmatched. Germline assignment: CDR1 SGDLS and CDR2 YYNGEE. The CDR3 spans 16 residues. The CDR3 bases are TGTGCCAGCAGTGCCGGGGGGACCTGGACGTACAATGAGCAGTTCTTC. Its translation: CASSAGGTWTYNEQFF.

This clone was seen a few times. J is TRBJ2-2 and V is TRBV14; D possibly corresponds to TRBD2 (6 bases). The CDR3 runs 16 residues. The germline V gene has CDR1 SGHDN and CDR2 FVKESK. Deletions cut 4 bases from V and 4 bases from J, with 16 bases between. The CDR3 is CASSRETGLRTGELFF. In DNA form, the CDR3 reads TGTGCCAGCAGCCGGGAAACGGGACTTCGCACCGGGGAGCTGTTTTTT.

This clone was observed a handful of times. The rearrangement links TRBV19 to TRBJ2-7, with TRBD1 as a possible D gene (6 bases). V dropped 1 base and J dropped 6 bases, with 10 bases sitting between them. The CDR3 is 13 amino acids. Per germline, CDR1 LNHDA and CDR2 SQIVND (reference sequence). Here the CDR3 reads CASSIVGAIEQYF. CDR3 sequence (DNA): TGTGCCAGTAGTATAGTGGGGGCCATCGAGCAGTACTTC.

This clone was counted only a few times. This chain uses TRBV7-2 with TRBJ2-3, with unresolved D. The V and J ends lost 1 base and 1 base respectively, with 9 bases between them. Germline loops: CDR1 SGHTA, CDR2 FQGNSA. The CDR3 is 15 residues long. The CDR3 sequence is CASSLDGLRTDTQYF. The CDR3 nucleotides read TGTGCCAGCAGCTTAGATGGCTTACGCACAGATACGCAGTATTTT.

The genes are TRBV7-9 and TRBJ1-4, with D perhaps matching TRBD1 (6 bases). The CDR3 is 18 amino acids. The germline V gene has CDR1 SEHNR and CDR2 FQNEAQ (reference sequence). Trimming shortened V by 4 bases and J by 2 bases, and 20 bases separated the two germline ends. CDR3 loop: CASSSYSGTLGTNEKLFF. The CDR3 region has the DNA TGTGCCAGCAGCTCTTATTCCGGGACACTTGGGACTAATGAAAAACTGTTTTTT.

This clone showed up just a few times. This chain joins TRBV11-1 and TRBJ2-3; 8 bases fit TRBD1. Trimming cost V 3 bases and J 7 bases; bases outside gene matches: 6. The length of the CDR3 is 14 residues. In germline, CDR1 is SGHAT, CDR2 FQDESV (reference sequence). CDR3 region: CASSFGQGEHTQYF. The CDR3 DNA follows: TGTGCCAGCAGCTTCGGACAGGGAGAACATACGCAGTATTTT.

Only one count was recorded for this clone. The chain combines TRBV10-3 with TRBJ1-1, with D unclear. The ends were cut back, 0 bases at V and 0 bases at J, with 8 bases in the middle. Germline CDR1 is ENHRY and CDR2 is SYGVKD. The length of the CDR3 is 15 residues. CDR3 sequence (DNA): TGTGCCATCAGTGAGTCTCAGGATTTGAACACTGAAGCTTTCTTT. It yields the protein CAISESQDLNTEAFF.